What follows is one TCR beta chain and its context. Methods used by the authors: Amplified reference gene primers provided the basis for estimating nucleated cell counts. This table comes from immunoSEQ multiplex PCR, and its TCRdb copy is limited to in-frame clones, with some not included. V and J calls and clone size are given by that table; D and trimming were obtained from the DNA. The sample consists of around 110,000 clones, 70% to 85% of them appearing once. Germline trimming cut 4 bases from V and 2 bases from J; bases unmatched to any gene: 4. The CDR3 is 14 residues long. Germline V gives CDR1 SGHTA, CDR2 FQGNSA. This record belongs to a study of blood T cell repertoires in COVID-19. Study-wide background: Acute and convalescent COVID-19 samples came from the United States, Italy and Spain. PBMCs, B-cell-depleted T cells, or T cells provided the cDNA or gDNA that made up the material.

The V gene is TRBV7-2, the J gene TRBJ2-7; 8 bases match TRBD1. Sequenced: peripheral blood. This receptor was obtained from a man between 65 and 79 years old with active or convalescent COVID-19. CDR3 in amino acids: CASSSGQGPYEQYF. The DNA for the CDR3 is TGTGCCAGCAGCTCCGGACAGGGTCCCTACGAGCAGTACTTC.